This is a list of T cell receptor beta chains from one sample in a study of blood T cell repertoires in COVID-19. Some clones are missing from TCRdb's copy, which holds only in-frame ones; the method was immunoSEQ multiplex PCR. Altogether some 97,000 clones are present, around nine tenths being singletons, with the ten largest covering over 4.5%. Sequenced input: peripheral blood. The receptors derive from a man aged 50-59 years with acute or convalescent COVID-19. Both conserved end residues are part of each CDR3. The D gene is left open where the match is weak. Clone size is given for some rows only: seen once, a few or many times, or a class if the clone is expanded.

abundance: -
d_gene: TRBD2
j_gene: TRBJ2-2
v_gene: TRBV10-2
CDR3nt: TGCGCCAGCAGTGAGACTAGCGGCCATGCCAACACCGGGGAGCTGTTTTTT
CDR3aa: CASSETSGHANTGELFF

abundance: -
d_gene: -
j_gene: TRBJ2-1
v_gene: TRBV2
CDR3nt: TGTGCCAGCAGCGAGGGATATCGTCTAGGGGAGCAGTTCTTC
CDR3aa: CASSEGYRLGEQFF

abundance: -
d_gene: TRBD2
j_gene: TRBJ2-2
v_gene: TRBV5-4
CDR3nt: TGTGCCAGCAGCTTAGGGACTAGCGGGGAGCTGTTTTTT
CDR3aa: CASSLGTSGELFF

abundance: -
d_gene: TRBD1
j_gene: TRBJ2-3
v_gene: TRBV24-1
CDR3nt: TGTGCCACCAGCCCCGGGACAGGGGGGAATCTTCTCACAGATACGCAGTATTTT
CDR3aa: CATSPGTGGNLLTDTQYF

abundance: few
d_gene: TRBD1
j_gene: TRBJ1-2
v_gene: TRBV19
CDR3nt: TGTGCCAGTAGTCCAGGGACAGGGGGCAACTATGGCTACACCTTC
CDR3aa: CASSPGTGGNYGYTF

abundance: -
d_gene: TRBD2
j_gene: TRBJ2-1
v_gene: TRBV18
CDR3nt: TGTGCCAGCTCACTAGAGCGGGAGATCTACAATGAGCAGTTCTTC
CDR3aa: CASSLEREIYNEQFF

abundance: few
d_gene: TRBD1
j_gene: TRBJ1-5
v_gene: TRBV5-8
CDR3nt: TGTGCCAGCAGCTTAGGGACAGGGGGCAATCAGCCCCAGCATTTT
CDR3aa: CASSLGTGGNQPQHF

abundance: -
d_gene: -
j_gene: TRBJ2-6
v_gene: TRBV19
CDR3nt: TGTGCCAGTAGTGCTCTAGCGCTCGGGGCCAACGTCCTGACTTTC
CDR3aa: CASSALALGANVLTF

abundance: -
d_gene: TRBD1
j_gene: TRBJ2-3
v_gene: TRBV6-5
CDR3nt: TGTGCCAGCACAGGACAGGGGTCAGATACGCAGTATTTT
CDR3aa: CASTGQGSDTQYF

abundance: -
d_gene: TRBD2
j_gene: TRBJ2-3
v_gene: TRBV20-1
CDR3nt: TGCAGTGCTAGTTCACGGTCGGGTAGCGGGAGGATCGATACGCAGTATTTT
CDR3aa: CSASSRSGSGRIDTQYF

abundance: -
d_gene: -
j_gene: TRBJ2-7
v_gene: TRBV10-3
CDR3nt: TGTGCCATCAGTGAGGGGGGAGGCGTGGGGGGCTACGAGCAGTACTTC
CDR3aa: CAISEGGGVGGYEQYF

abundance: -
d_gene: -
j_gene: TRBJ1-3
v_gene: TRBV6-5
CDR3nt: TGTGCCAGCAGTCGGGACAACGGGGACACCATATATTTT
CDR3aa: CASSRDNGDTIYF

abundance: -
d_gene: TRBD2
j_gene: TRBJ2-3
v_gene: TRBV10-2
CDR3nt: TGCGCCAGCAGTGAGGGACTAGCGGGAGTGATTACAGATACGCAGTATTTT
CDR3aa: CASSEGLAGVITDTQYF

abundance: -
d_gene: TRBD1
j_gene: TRBJ1-4
v_gene: TRBV27
CDR3nt: TGTGCCAGCAGTTTATTGGGGACAGGGGTCGAAAAACTGTTTTTT
CDR3aa: CASSLLGTGVEKLFF

abundance: once
d_gene: -
j_gene: TRBJ1-1
v_gene: TRBV18
CDR3nt: TGTGCCAGCGACCGGGGGACTGAAGCTTTCTTT
CDR3aa: CASDRGTEAFF

abundance: once
d_gene: TRBD2
j_gene: TRBJ2-1
v_gene: TRBV24-1
CDR3nt: TGTGCCACCAGTGATTGGACTAGCGGGACTACCTACAATGAGCAGTTCTTC
CDR3aa: CATSDWTSGTTYNEQFF

abundance: once
d_gene: -
j_gene: TRBJ2-2
v_gene: TRBV19
CDR3nt: TGTGCCAGTAACAGACCCGGTAGGGGCGGGGAGCTGTTTTTT
CDR3aa: CASNRPGRGGELFF

abundance: -
d_gene: -
j_gene: TRBJ1-2
v_gene: TRBV24-1
CDR3nt: TGTGCCACCAGTGATTGGGCAGGCTATGGCTACACCTTC
CDR3aa: CATSDWAGYGYTF

abundance: -
d_gene: -
j_gene: TRBJ2-1
v_gene: TRBV24-1
CDR3nt: TGTGCCACCAGTGATCCCCGTTTCCCCTACAATGAGCAGTTCTTC
CDR3aa: CATSDPRFPYNEQFF

abundance: -
d_gene: TRBD2
j_gene: TRBJ2-1
v_gene: TRBV11-2
CDR3nt: TGTGCCAGCAGATTTAGCGGGAGAGGAAACAATGAGCAGTTCTTC
CDR3aa: CASRFSGRGNNEQFF

abundance: -
d_gene: TRBD1
j_gene: TRBJ2-7
v_gene: TRBV6-6
CDR3nt: TGTGCCAGCAGTTATAGTGACAGGGACGCCTACGAGCAGTACTTC
CDR3aa: CASSYSDRDAYEQYF

abundance: once
d_gene: -
j_gene: TRBJ2-1
v_gene: TRBV7-9
CDR3nt: TGTGCCAGCAGCTTAGAAGGAACAAACTTCGACACAATGACGGTGCAGTTCTTC
CDR3aa: CASSLEGTNFDTMTVQFF

abundance: -
d_gene: -
j_gene: TRBJ2-1
v_gene: TRBV7-9
CDR3nt: TGTGCCAGCAGCCCTAAAATCCATGAGCAGTTCTTC
CDR3aa: CASSPKIHEQFF

abundance: -
d_gene: -
j_gene: TRBJ2-2
v_gene: TRBV4-1
CDR3nt: TGCGCCAGCAGCCAACAGGGACTCAGGAACACCGGGGAGCTGTTTTTT
CDR3aa: CASSQQGLRNTGELFF

abundance: -
d_gene: -
j_gene: TRBJ1-4
v_gene: TRBV6-5
CDR3nt: TGTGCCAGCAGTTACAACCCTCAGAATAATGAAAAACTGTTTTTT
CDR3aa: CASSYNPQNNEKLFF

abundance: -
d_gene: -
j_gene: TRBJ1-2
v_gene: TRBV25-1
CDR3nt: TGTGCCAGCAGTGAGGCGACACTTTATGGCTACACCTTC
CDR3aa: CASSEATLYGYTF

abundance: -
d_gene: TRBD1
j_gene: TRBJ1-1
v_gene: TRBV5-1
CDR3nt: TGCGCCAGCAGCTACGGACAGGGGTTCACTGAAGCTTTCTTT
CDR3aa: CASSYGQGFTEAFF